The 28 T cell receptor beta chains given below trace back to one sample, sequenced in a study of Graves' ophthalmopathy and Graves' hyperthyroidism. From RNA, the CDR3 regions of TCR beta chains were amplified and sequenced. A first-round RT-PCR used HTBI primers, followed by a second-round multiplex PCR. TCRdb reanalysed the multiplex PCR reads using MiXCR and keeps one entry per CDR3 protein. The profile shows approximately 640,000 distinct CDR3 sequences, 35% to 50% of them singletons. Sequencing was performed on peripheral blood. The receptor set was obtained from an adult man with Graves' ophthalmopathy.

The chain carries TRBV6-4 and TRBJ1-1; 7 bases align to TRBD1. This CDR3 comprises 13 residues. Germline V gene lookup returns CDR1 MRHNA and CDR2 SNTAGT. V trimming: 6 bases; J trimming: 4 bases; junction bases outside the gene matches: 5. CDR3 residues: CASRAGTVTEAFF. CDR3 DNA: TGTGCCAGCAGAGCCGGGACAGTCACTGAAGCTTTCTTT.

Of note for this clonotype: Possible read error: a much larger clone is one base away. CDR3 bases: TGTGCCAGCAGTATCCGGGACGGGTTCTACGAGCAGTACTTC. This codes for CASSIRDGFYEQYF. The genes are TRBV6-1 and TRBJ2-7; D is tentatively TRBD1 or TRBD2 (5 bases each). The CDR3 is made up of 14 amino acids. CDR1 is MNHNS and CDR2 is SASEGT in the germline V gene. Trimming stripped 5 bases from V and 3 bases from J, with 14 bases between.

This clonotype was seen ten or more times. V is TRBV19 and J is TRBJ2-5, with a tentative D call TRBD1 (6 bases). Germline values: CDR1 LNHDA, CDR2 SQIVND (reference sequence). This CDR3 is built from 13 residues. Deletions cut 3 bases from V and 5 bases from J, with 10 bases between. The CDR3 DNA reads TGTGCCAGTAGTATCGCCCAGGGGGAGACCCAGTACTTC. It translates to CASSIAQGETQYF.

This clonotype has a count of ten or more. The CDR3 DNA reads TGTGCCACCAAAAAAGGAACCGATAGCAATCAGCCCCAGCATTTT. It codes for CATKKGTDSNQPQHF. The chain links TRBV15 to TRBJ1-5; D is unclear. The ends were cut back, 7 bases at V and 0 bases at J, with 13 bases in the middle. Germline loops: CDR1 LNHNV, CDR2 YYDKDF (reference sequence). The CDR3 loop spans 15 amino acids.

This chain uses TRBV29-1 with TRBJ2-7; TRBD1 might be the D (6 bases). V dropped 3 bases and J dropped 6 bases, with 15 bases sitting between them. This CDR3 has 13 amino acids. CDR1 is SQVTM, CDR2 ANQGSEA, per germline. CDR3 protein: CSVEAGTTGEQYF. The CDR3, as DNA: TGCAGCGTTGAGGCAGGGACGACAGGCGAGCAGTACTTC.

Concerning this clonotype: Given a much more abundant clone one base away, this may be a read error. The chain recombines TRBV9 with TRBJ1-2, with D maybe TRBD1 (6 bases). The CDR3 covers 16 residues. The V and J ends lost 3 bases and 2 bases respectively, with 17 bases between them. From germline, CDR1 is SGDLS and CDR2 YYNGEE. The CDR3: CASSAISGADNYGYTF. The CDR3 DNA follows: TGTGCCAGCAGCGCAATTTCAGGGGCGGACAACTATGGCTACACCTTC.

In its sample, this clonotype was seen many times. V gene TRBV11-1 combines with J gene TRBJ2-7; 8 bases align to TRBD2. After removal of 5 bases from V and 7 bases from J, the junction contained 7 bases not matched to a gene. The CDR3 has 13 amino acids. The germline gives CDR1 SGHAT, CDR2 FQDESV (reference sequence). In DNA form, the CDR3 reads TGTGCCAGCAGCCTCCAGCGGGAGAGTGAGCAGTACTTC. Encoded protein: CASSLQRESEQYF.

This clonotype was detected a few times. This rearrangement joins TRBV4-2 to TRBJ1-5; 7 nucleotides line up with TRBD1. The CDR3 is 16 amino acids. Germline CDR1 is LGHNA and CDR2 is YNFKEQ. After removal of 0 bases from V and 4 bases from J, the junction contained 6 bases not matched to a gene. The CDR3 spells CASSQDEQGQNQPQHF. For the CDR3, the DNA is TGTGCCAGCAGCCAAGATGAACAGGGGCAAAATCAGCCCCAGCATTTT.

This clonotype has a count of ten or more. This rearrangement joins TRBV10-3 to TRBJ1-2, with 10 nucleotides matching TRBD1. Per the germline V gene, CDR1 is ENHRY and CDR2 is SYGVKD. CDR3 size: 14 residues. V dropped 11 bases and J dropped 3; count of bases not matched to a gene: 9. Here the CDR3 DNA reads TGTGCCGCCCGACAGGGGGCTATGGACTATGGCTACACCTTC. Residues: CAARQGAMDYGYTF.

The rearrangement uses TRBV7-8 and TRBJ2-5, with TRBD1 as a possible D gene (6 bases). CDR3 length: 13 amino acids. Per the germline V gene, CDR1 is SGHVS and CDR2 is FQNEAQ. Trimming cost V 6 bases and J 3 bases, with 11 bases left between them. For the CDR3, the DNA is TGTGCCAGCAGAGACAGGAGAGAAGAGACCCAGTACTTC. Translated: CASRDRREETQYF.

This clonotype has at least ten counts. The rearrangement joins TRBV2 to TRBJ1-5; 8 nucleotides line up with TRBD1. Per germline, CDR1 SNHLY and CDR2 FYNNEI. Germline trimming cut 5 bases from V and 3 bases from J; bases unmatched to any gene: 6. This CDR3 region has 15 residues. CDR3: CASSLRTGNNQPQHF. The CDR3 nucleotides are TGTGCCAGCAGTTTGAGGACAGGGAACAATCAGCCCCAGCATTTT. The whole variable domain, filled in from reference TRBV2 and TRBJ1-5, reads EPEVTQTPSHQVTQMGQEVILRCVPISNHLYFYWYRQILGQKVEFLVSFYNNEISEKSEIFDDQFSVERPDGSNFTLKIRSTKLEDSAMYFCASSLRTGNNQPQHFGDGTRLSIL.

There are many counts of this clonotype. The chain has TRBV9 and TRBJ1-3; the D gene is possibly TRBD1 (5 bases). Trimming removed 3 bases from V and 0 bases from J, with 10 bases in between. Germline-derived CDR1 and CDR2 are SGDLS and YYNGEE. The CDR3 runs 15 residues. The CDR3 here is CASSGRDVSGNTIYF. The CDR3 nucleotides are TGTGCCAGCAGCGGACGGGACGTCTCTGGAAACACCATATATTTT.

This clonotype was observed a few times. The V and J genes are TRBV30 and TRBJ2-7; 9 positions agree with TRBD1. V shed 5 bases, J shed 5 bases, and the junction held 7 bases outside the gene matches. Germline lookup yields CDR1 GTSNPN and CDR2 SVGIG (reference sequence). The CDR3 covers 13 residues. The CDR3 protein is CAWHGQGYHEQYF. In nucleotides, the CDR3 is TGTGCCTGGCACGGACAGGGGTACCACGAGCAGTACTTC.

This clonotype occurred many times. The chain employs TRBV2 and TRBJ1-1; possible D gene TRBD1, 6 bases. The V gene lost 1 base and the J gene lost 0 bases, with 12 bases spanning the gap. CDR3 length: 16 residues. Germline CDR1 reads SNHLY; CDR2 reads FYNNEI. The CDR3 here is CASSEEAGVLNTEAFF. The CDR3 DNA follows: TGTGCCAGCAGTGAAGAGGCAGGGGTCCTGAACACTGAAGCTTTCTTT.

This clonotype showed up many times. The chain is built from TRBV19 and TRBJ1-5; D is ambiguous. The CDR3 is 16 amino acids. Trimming stripped 1 base from V and 3 bases from J, with 13 bases between. The germline gives CDR1 LNHDA, CDR2 SQIVND (reference sequence). The DNA for the CDR3 is TGTGCCAGTAGTATAGTGGTGAGAAGTCTCAATCAGCCCCAGCATTTT. As protein: CASSIVVRSLNQPQHF.

This rearrangement joins TRBV2 to TRBJ1-5; D gene ambiguous. This CDR3 region has 16 residues. Trimming took 6 bases from V and 6 from J, leaving 21 bases between them. Germline CDR1 reads SNHLY; CDR2 reads FYNNEI. The CDR3 coding sequence is TGTGCCAGCAGCCAAGGATTCGGAAAAGTGAGTCAGCCCCAGCATTTT. It yields the protein CASSQGFGKVSQPQHF.

This clonotype has a count of ten or more. This chain uses TRBV7-9 with TRBJ2-7; D tentatively reads TRBD1 or TRBD2 (5 bases each). Trimming took off 4 bases at V and 3 bases at J, with 13 bases between the two ends. The CDR3 is made up of 14 amino acids. The germline V gene has CDR1 SEHNR and CDR2 FQNEAQ (reference sequence). The CDR3 bases are TGTGCCAGCAGCTCAGGGACGGACCACTACGAGCAGTACTTC. Amino acid sequence: CASSSGTDHYEQYF.

This rearrangement joins TRBV7-2 to TRBJ2-7; TRBD2 matches at 10 bases. J was trimmed by 6 bases and V by 2 bases; bases with no gene match: 13. The CDR3 contains 17 residues. Germline V gene data show CDR1 as SGHTA and CDR2 as FQGNSA. The CDR3 loop is CASSLWDLAGERCEQYF. CDR3 nucleotide sequence: TGTGCCAGCAGCTTATGGGACCTAGCGGGGGAGCGTTGCGAGCAGTACTTC. Full variable domain (missing parts from reference TRBV7-2 and TRBJ2-7): GAGVSQSPSNKVTEKGKDVELRCDPISGHTALYWYRQSLGQGLEFLIYFQGNSAPDKSGLPSDRFSAERTGGSVSTLTIQRTQQEDSAVYLCASSLWDLAGERCEQYFGPGTRLTVT.

The V call is TRBV10-3, the J call TRBJ1-1; possible D gene TRBD1, 6 bases. The CDR3 length is 13 residues. Trimming removed 11 bases at V and 5 bases at J, with 18 bases between. CDR1 and CDR2 (germline): ENHRY, SYGVKD. Here the CDR3 DNA reads TGTGCCCGGTCGATAGGGGGGGGAACTGAAGCTTTCTTT. This encodes CARSIGGGTEAFF.

The sample holds many counts of this clonotype. The chain joins TRBV6-5 to TRBJ2-2; tentative D call: TRBD1 (5 bases). The CDR3 contains 13 residues. CDR1 and CDR2 (germline): MNHEY, SVGAGI. Trimming took 7 bases from V and 7 from J, leaving 13 bases between them. DNA of the CDR3: TGTGCCAGCAAGGCAGGGCGGATCGGGGAGCTGTTTTTT. It specifies CASKAGRIGELFF.

This clonotype turned up a few times. CDR3 coding DNA: TGTGCCAGCAGTTACTCCCTGGAGGGGGGGACCCAGTACTTC. Translating it yields CASSYSLEGGTQYF. The chain uses TRBV6-6 and TRBJ2-5; tentatively, D is TRBD1 or TRBD2 (6 bases each). The CDR3 is made up of 14 amino acids. Trimming left V 0 bases short and J 7 bases short, with 12 bases between. From germline, CDR1 is MNHNY and CDR2 SVGAGI (reference sequence).

V usage is TRBV7-3 and J usage is TRBJ2-2, with 8 bases matching TRBD2. This CDR3 is 16 amino acids long. Germline V CDR1 and CDR2: SGHTA, FQGTGA. V lost 0 bases, J lost 6 bases, and 6 bases stayed unmatched. The DNA for the CDR3 is TGTGCCAGCAGCTTAACCCGGGGGGGGGGCGCCGGGGAGCTGTTTTTT. Protein product: CASSLTRGGGAGELFF.

The chain is built from TRBV6-2 or TRBV6-3 and TRBJ2-5; TRBD2 might be the D (7 bases). The length of the CDR3 is 14 residues. CDR1 is MNHEY, CDR2 SVGEGT, per germline. The V end was cut by 7 bases, the J end by 5 bases, with 17 bases between. This CDR3 is CASTHGGAGETQYF. The CDR3 DNA sequence: TGTGCCAGCACCCATGGGGGGGCCGGGGAGACCCAGTACTTC.

In this sample, this clonotype turned up many times. J is TRBJ2-5 and V is TRBV7-7, with TRBD1 matching 9 bases. This CDR3 comprises 16 residues. CDR1 is SSHAT and CDR2 is FNYEAQ in the germline V gene (reference sequence). J gave up 1 base and V 6 bases, and 9 bases lay outside the gene matches. CDR3 region: CASSSTGGELQETQYF. CDR3 nucleotides: TGTGCCAGCAGTTCTACAGGGGGCGAACTCCAAGAGACCCAGTACTTC.

This chain joins TRBV7-2 and TRBJ2-7; 10 bases are a match to TRBD1. Germline V gene data show CDR1 as SGHTA and CDR2 as FQGNSA. V was clipped by 1 base and J by 4 bases; unmatched bases: 7. This CDR3 has 16 amino acids. CDR3 sequence reads: CASSLEATGGRYEQYF. CDR3 bases: TGTGCCAGCAGCTTAGAAGCGACAGGGGGCCGGTACGAGCAGTACTTC. Full variable domain (remainder filled in from reference TRBV7-2 and TRBJ2-7): GAGVSQSPSNKVTEKGKDVELRCDPISGHTALYWYRQSLGQGLEFLIYFQGNSAPDKSGLPSDRFSAERTGGSVSTLTIQRTQQEDSAVYLCASSLEATGGRYEQYFGPGTRLTVT.

About this clonotype: Compared with germline, one end of the junction differs, possibly owing to a read error. The chain has TRBV19 and TRBJ1-2; D not certain. The CDR3 sequence is 15 residues long. The germline V gene encodes CDR1 LNHDA and CDR2 SQIVND (reference sequence). The CDR3 DNA reads as TGTGCCAGTAGTTGGATCGGAGAGCCTAACTATGGCTACACGTTC. Protein product: CASSWIGEPNYGYTF.

The V call is TRBV24-1, the J call TRBJ2-7, with a possible D match to TRBD2 (6 bases). The J call is uncertain, as TRBJ2-1 better fits the DNA end. Per germline, CDR1 KGHDR and CDR2 SFDVKD. The CDR3 has 13 amino acids. The DNA of the CDR3 is TGTGCCACCAGTGAACGAGGGGCGGGAGAGCAGTTCTTC. Protein sequence: CATSERGAGEQFF.

This clonotype was seen at least ten times. The chain recombines TRBV7-9 with TRBJ1-2; D gene ambiguous. The CDR3 contains 16 residues. V was shortened by 0 bases and J by 4 bases, with 15 bases between the two germline ends. In germline, CDR1 is SEHNR, CDR2 FQNEAQ (reference sequence). The CDR3 bases are TGTGCCAGCAGCTTAGCGCGAAGGCAGTCCGCCTATGGCTACACCTTC. Its translation: CASSLARRQSAYGYTF. Based on the CDR3 plus reference TRBV7-9 and TRBJ1-2, the full variable domain is DTGVSQNPRHKITKRGQNVTFRCDPISEHNRLYWYRQTLGQGPEFLTYFQNEAQLEKSRLLSDRFSAERPKGSFSTLEIQRTEQGDSAMYLCASSLARRQSAYGYTFGSGTRLTVV.